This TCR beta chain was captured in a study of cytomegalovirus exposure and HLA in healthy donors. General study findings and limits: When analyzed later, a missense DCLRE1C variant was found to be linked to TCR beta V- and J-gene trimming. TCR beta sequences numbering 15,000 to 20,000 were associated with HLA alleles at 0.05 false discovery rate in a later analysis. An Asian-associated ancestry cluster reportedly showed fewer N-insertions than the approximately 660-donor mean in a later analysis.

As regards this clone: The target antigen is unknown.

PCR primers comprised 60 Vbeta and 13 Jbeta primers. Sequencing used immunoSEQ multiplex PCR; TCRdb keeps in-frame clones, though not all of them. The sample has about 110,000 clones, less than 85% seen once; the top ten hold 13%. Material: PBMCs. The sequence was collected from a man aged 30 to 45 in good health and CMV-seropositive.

CDR3 nucleotide sequence: TGTGCCTGGAGGAGTGGCTATGGCTACACCTTC. It codes for CAWRSGYGYTF. The chain recombines TRBV30 with TRBJ1-2, with unresolved D. Germline assignment: CDR1 GTSNPN and CDR2 SVGIG (reference sequence). This CDR3 is 11 amino acids long. The V and J ends lost 3 bases and 4 bases respectively, with 6 bases between them.